The rows below give T cell receptor beta chains drawn from one sample of a study of blood T cell repertoires in COVID-19. Repertoires were generated with immunoSEQ multiplex PCR, while TCRdb's copy carries only in-frame clones and drops some. The data hold fewer than 350,000 clones, with roughly 89% observed a single time. Sequenced input: PBMCs or T cells enriched from blood (not recorded which). The source is a woman in her forties who had recovered from COVID-19. CDR3s include the opening cysteine and the closing phenylalanine or tryptophan. A D gene is named only where the DNA matches it firmly. Expanded clones get a size class; other rows say once, few or many, or leave the size out.

abundance: .; j_gene: TRBJ2-2; len: 15; v_gene: TRBV6-5; d_gene: TRBD2; CDR3nt: TGTGCCAGCAGGGAGCGGGAGAAGCCCACCGGGGAGCTGTTTTTT; CDR3aa: CASREREKPTGELFF
abundance: few; j_gene: TRBJ2-4; len: 14; v_gene: TRBV19; d_gene: .; CDR3nt: TGTGCCAGTAGTATCCCCGGGACCAAAAACATTCAGTACTTC; CDR3aa: CASSIPGTKNIQYF
abundance: .; j_gene: TRBJ1-2; len: 14; v_gene: TRBV19; d_gene: TRBD1; CDR3nt: TGTGCCAGTAGTATGAGGGGACAGACCTATGGCTACACCTTC; CDR3aa: CASSMRGQTYGYTF
abundance: .; j_gene: TRBJ1-6; len: 16; v_gene: TRBV25-1; d_gene: .; CDR3nt: TGTGCCAGCAGTGAACACCAGGGGAGCTATAATTCACCCCTCCACTTT; CDR3aa: CASSEHQGSYNSPLHF
abundance: .; j_gene: TRBJ1-5; len: 14; v_gene: TRBV15; d_gene: TRBD1; CDR3nt: TGTGCCACCAATTTTAGACAGGGACGGCAGCCCCAGCATTTT; CDR3aa: CATNFRQGRQPQHF
abundance: .; j_gene: TRBJ1-2; len: 15; v_gene: TRBV28; d_gene: TRBD1; CDR3nt: TGTGCCAGCAGTTCCCCAGGACAGGGGGCTAACGGCTACACCTTC; CDR3aa: CASSSPGQGANGYTF
abundance: .; j_gene: TRBJ2-1; len: 14; v_gene: TRBV7-2; d_gene: .; CDR3nt: TGTGCCAGCGTCGCCTCCTCAGGGTGGGGGGAGTGGTTCTTC; CDR3aa: CASVASSGWGEWFF
abundance: .; j_gene: TRBJ1-6; len: 13; v_gene: TRBV24-1; d_gene: TRBD1; CDR3nt: TGTGCCACCAGTGGGACAGGGGTTTCACCCCTCCACTTT; CDR3aa: CATSGTGVSPLHF
abundance: .; j_gene: TRBJ2-7; len: 13; v_gene: TRBV7-9; d_gene: .; CDR3nt: TGTGCCAGCAGCTTAGGGGGGCCGGGCGAGCAGTACTTC; CDR3aa: CASSLGGPGEQYF
abundance: .; j_gene: TRBJ2-1; len: 15; v_gene: TRBV10-3; d_gene: TRBD1; CDR3nt: TGTGCCATCAGTGAGCTCGGGACAGGGGGGGGTGAGCAGTTCTTC; CDR3aa: CAISELGTGGGEQFF
abundance: .; j_gene: TRBJ2-7; len: 14; v_gene: TRBV7-2; d_gene: .; CDR3nt: TGTGCCAGCAGCTTACCCTCAGGCCCCTACGAGCAGTACTTC; CDR3aa: CASSLPSGPYEQYF
abundance: .; j_gene: TRBJ1-2; len: 14; v_gene: TRBV4-3; d_gene: .; CDR3nt: TGCGCCAGCAGCCAGGAGACTGCGAACTATGGCTACACCTTC; CDR3aa: CASSQETANYGYTF
abundance: .; j_gene: TRBJ2-1; len: 15; v_gene: TRBV28; d_gene: TRBD2; CDR3nt: TGTGCCAGCAGTTTTGGCGGGAGGGCCGACAATGAGCAGTTCTTC; CDR3aa: CASSFGGRADNEQFF
abundance: .; j_gene: TRBJ2-1; len: 13; v_gene: TRBV27; d_gene: TRBD1; CDR3nt: TGTGCCAGCACCGAAAGGGGTGACAGGGGGCAGTTCTTC; CDR3aa: CASTERGDRGQFF